These T cell receptor beta chains were read from a single sample in a study of T cells in Graves' hyperthyroidism and ophthalmopathy. Each CDR3 protein is one row after TCRdb ran MiXCR on the multiplex PCR reads. The data hold hundreds of thousands of distinct CDR3 sequences, with 12% to 15% observed a single time. Sequenced: blood. All receptors derive from a woman aged 18-30 years with Graves' hyperthyroidism. Both conserved end residues are part of each CDR3. A D gene is named only where the DNA matches it firmly. Expanded clones are given a class, and other clones once, few, many or no size at all.

v_gene,abundance,j_gene,d_gene,CDR3aa,CDR3nt
TRBV13,many,TRBJ2-7,.,CASSLGGRGSFPQYF,TGTGCCAGCAGCTTAGGAGGCAGGGGTTCCTTTCCGCAGTACTTC
TRBV3-1,many,TRBJ1-5,.,CASSQGGRSNQPQHF,TGTGCCAGCAGCCAGGGGGGACGTAGCAATCAGCCCCAGCATTTT
TRBV3-1,few,TRBJ1-1,.,CASSQGRLGRTEAFF,TGTGCCAGCAGCCAAGGACGGTTAGGGCGTACTGAAGCTTTCTTT
TRBV18,many,TRBJ1-1,.,CASSFTRTVNTEAFF,TGTGCCAGCTCATTCACCCGGACGGTAAACACTGAAGCTTTCTTT
TRBV7-9,few,TRBJ2-7,.,CASSPRYVGSHEQYF,TGTGCCAGCAGCCCGAGATATGTGGGATCGCACGAGCAGTACTTC
TRBV3-1,many,TRBJ1-1,.,CASSQNVPAEAFF,TGTGCCAGCAGCCAAAATGTTCCAGCCGAAGCTTTCTTT
TRBV7-2,.,TRBJ2-1,.,CASSYVAATWNEQFF,TGTGCCAGCAGCTACGTAGCGGCCACTTGGAATGAGCAGTTCTTC
TRBV6-1,few,TRBJ1-6,.,CASTSQGGSYNSPLHF,TGTGCCAGCACTAGCCAGGGAGGGAGTTATAATTCACCCCTCCACTTT
TRBV27,few,TRBJ1-2,TRBD1,CASTSIPPSGGGYTF,TGTGCCAGCACCTCGATCCCCCCCTCAGGGGGAGGCTACACCTTC
TRBV9,few,TRBJ2-5,TRBD2,CASSPHGGRATETQYF,TGTGCCAGCAGCCCACATGGGGGGAGGGCCACAGAGACCCAGTACTTC
TRBV6-5,many,TRBJ2-7,.,CASSYSTGDHEQYF,TGTGCCAGCAGTTACTCTACCGGGGACCACGAGCAGTACTTC
TRBV13,few,TRBJ2-7,.,CASSPRARGLNEQYF,TGTGCCAGCAGCCCGCGTGCCCGGGGGCTCAACGAGCAGTACTTC
TRBV12-3/TRBV12-4,many,TRBJ1-1,.,CASSLVRGGDTEAFF,TGTGCCAGCAGTTTAGTCAGGGGAGGAGACACTGAAGCTTTCTTT
TRBV7-3,many,TRBJ2-7,.,CASSLSQGRAYEQYF,TGTGCCAGCAGCTTATCTCAGGGCAGGGCCTACGAGCAGTACTTC
TRBV12-3/TRBV12-4,many,TRBJ1-1,TRBD1,CASTGQAMNTEAFF,TGTGCCAGCACAGGACAGGCCATGAACACTGAAGCTTTCTTT
TRBV6-2/TRBV6-3,.,TRBJ2-2,.,CASLDRGREATGELFF,TGTGCCAGCTTGGATCGAGGGAGAGAGGCCACCGGGGAGCTGTTTTTT
TRBV11-3,.,TRBJ2-4,.,CASSPLSQRLNIQYF,TGTGCCAGCAGCCCGCTGTCACAGCGTTTAAACATTCAGTACTTC
TRBV12-5,.,TRBJ1-2,.,CANGLVGRHGYTF,TGTGCTAATGGTTTGGTTGGCCGGCATGGCTACACCTTC
TRBV29-1,.,TRBJ2-7,.,CSVDNPATYEQYF,TGCAGCGTTGATAATCCAGCCACCTACGAGCAGTACTTC
TRBV11-3,many,TRBJ1-1,TRBD1,CASSSRTGWNTEAFF,TGTGCCAGCAGCTCCCGGACAGGGTGGAACACTGAAGCTTTCTTT
TRBV15,.,TRBJ1-4,.,CATSSYKDMATNEKLFF,TGTGCCACCAGCAGCTACAAGGACATGGCAACTAATGAAAAACTGTTTTTT
TRBV27,.,TRBJ2-1,TRBD2,CASTPGLAGPRSYNEQFF,TGTGCCAGCACTCCGGGACTAGCGGGCCCCCGCTCCTACAATGAGCAGTTCTTC
TRBV28,many,TRBJ2-1,.,CASSGRDLNEQFF,TGTGCCAGCAGCGGCAGAGATCTAAATGAGCAGTTCTTC
TRBV20-1,many,TRBJ1-2,.,CSLVAHDYGYTF,TGCAGCCTGGTGGCCCACGACTATGGCTACACCTTC
TRBV20-1,.,TRBJ2-1,TRBD2,CSARRLAGGPENEQFF,TGCAGTGCTCGTCGACTAGCGGGAGGGCCGGAGAATGAGCAGTTCTTC
TRBV7-2,.,TRBJ2-1,TRBD2,CASSSGTREFDEQFF,TGTGCCAGCAGCTCCGGGACTAGAGAATTTGATGAGCAGTTCTTC